A selection of T cell receptor beta chains follows, all from one sample in a study of human T cells and chemical hapten exposure. Via MiXCR, TCRdb re-called the RACE reads, giving one row per CDR3 protein. The sample yields under 100,000 distinct CDR3 sequences, more than 10% seen once. The sequences come from whole blood, collected in connection with sensitization to the hapten diphenylcyclopropenone (DPC). The receptors stem from a woman in her forties or fifties with alopecia areata. Some clones in this sample may be carry-over from other donors' samples. CDR3s include the opening cysteine and the closing phenylalanine or tryptophan. D genes are given only for firm matches. Some rows mark clone size as missing; the rest say once, few, many or name a class of expanded clone.

cdr3_length: 15; j_call: TRBJ2-6; v_call: TRBV5-1; clone_size: few; d_call: -; cdr3_nt: TGCGTCAGCAGCTTGGGGATCTCTGGGGCCAACGTCCTGACTTTC; cdr3_aa: CVSSLGISGANVLTF
cdr3_length: 14; j_call: TRBJ1-4; v_call: TRBV5-1; clone_size: many; d_call: TRBD1; cdr3_nt: TGCGCCAGCAGCTTCGGGACAGCAAATGAAAAACTGTTTTTT; cdr3_aa: CASSFGTANEKLFF
cdr3_length: 18; j_call: TRBJ2-1; v_call: TRBV29-1; clone_size: few; d_call: TRBD2; cdr3_nt: TGCAGCGTTGTACTCACCCGGGGGACTAGCGTTTATGATGATGAGCAGTTCTTC; cdr3_aa: CSVVLTRGTSVYDDEQFF
cdr3_length: 15; j_call: TRBJ2-1; v_call: TRBV20-1; clone_size: many; d_call: -; cdr3_nt: TGCAGTGCTAGAGAAGGGGGGAGCCCCTCAGATGAGCAGTTCTTC; cdr3_aa: CSAREGGSPSDEQFF
cdr3_length: 14; j_call: TRBJ1-2; v_call: TRBV5-6; clone_size: -; d_call: -; cdr3_nt: TGTGCCAGCAGCTTGGTTGGACAGAACTATGGCTACACCTTC; cdr3_aa: CASSLVGQNYGYTF
cdr3_length: 13; j_call: TRBJ1-2; v_call: TRBV6-6; clone_size: many; d_call: -; cdr3_nt: TGTGCCTGCCACTCCGGTCGAAACTATGGCTACACCTTC; cdr3_aa: CACHSGRNYGYTF
cdr3_length: 10; j_call: TRBJ2-5; v_call: TRBV20-1; clone_size: many; d_call: -; cdr3_nt: TGCAGTGCCCAACAAGAGACCCAGTACTTC; cdr3_aa: CSAQQETQYF
cdr3_length: 14; j_call: TRBJ1-1; v_call: TRBV29-1; clone_size: -; d_call: TRBD1; cdr3_nt: TGCAGCGTCGGACAGGGCTTTCCCAACACTGAAGCTTTCTTT; cdr3_aa: CSVGQGFPNTEAFF
cdr3_length: 14; j_call: TRBJ1-4; v_call: TRBV3-1; clone_size: -; d_call: TRBD1; cdr3_nt: TGTGCCAGCAGCCACAGACAGGGTGGTGAAAAACTGTTTTTT; cdr3_aa: CASSHRQGGEKLFF
cdr3_length: 9; j_call: TRBJ1-2; v_call: TRBV2; clone_size: -; d_call: -; cdr3_nt: TGTGCCAGCAGTGAAGGCTACACCTTC; cdr3_aa: CASSEGYTF
cdr3_length: 17; j_call: TRBJ2-7; v_call: TRBV5-1; clone_size: many; d_call: TRBD2; cdr3_nt: TGCGCCAGCAGCTTCGGACTAGCGGGTCGCAGCTCCTACGAGCAGTACTTC; cdr3_aa: CASSFGLAGRSSYEQYF
cdr3_length: 18; j_call: TRBJ2-1; v_call: TRBV27; clone_size: -; d_call: TRBD2; cdr3_nt: TGTGCCAGCAGTTCCATAGCGGGAGTCCTCCTTCCCTTCAATGAGCAGTTCTTC; cdr3_aa: CASSSIAGVLLPFNEQFF
cdr3_length: 15; j_call: TRBJ2-2; v_call: TRBV7-8; clone_size: -; d_call: -; cdr3_nt: TGTGCCAGCAGCGGCCGGAGCCGCGACACCGGGGAGCTGTTTTTT; cdr3_aa: CASSGRSRDTGELFF
cdr3_length: 16; j_call: TRBJ2-5; v_call: TRBV3-1; clone_size: -; d_call: TRBD1; cdr3_nt: TGTGCCAGCAGCCAAGATCTGTCGTCAGGGGGTGAGACCCAGTACTTC; cdr3_aa: CASSQDLSSGGETQYF
cdr3_length: 15; j_call: TRBJ1-1; v_call: TRBV6-1; clone_size: many; d_call: TRBD1; cdr3_nt: TGTGCCAGCAGTACCGGACAGGGACCGAACACTGAAGCTTTCTTT; cdr3_aa: CASSTGQGPNTEAFF
cdr3_length: 13; j_call: TRBJ2-5; v_call: TRBV18; clone_size: few; d_call: -; cdr3_nt: TGTGCCAGCTCACCCTCTAGGGGAGAGACCCAGTACTTC; cdr3_aa: CASSPSRGETQYF
cdr3_length: 12; j_call: TRBJ2-1; v_call: TRBV29-1; clone_size: many; d_call: -; cdr3_nt: TGCAGCGTTGAAAGGTCAGGGAATGAGCAGTTCTTC; cdr3_aa: CSVERSGNEQFF
cdr3_length: 16; j_call: TRBJ2-3; v_call: TRBV11-3; clone_size: few; d_call: TRBD2; cdr3_nt: TGTGCCAGCAGCCTCCGCCTAGCGGGAGGGACAGATACGCAGTATTTT; cdr3_aa: CASSLRLAGGTDTQYF
cdr3_length: 13; j_call: TRBJ1-3; v_call: TRBV29-1; clone_size: -; d_call: -; cdr3_nt: TGCAGCGTTGGTACAGGGCTTGGAAACACCATATATTTT; cdr3_aa: CSVGTGLGNTIYF
cdr3_length: 14; j_call: TRBJ2-7; v_call: TRBV13; clone_size: few; d_call: TRBD2; cdr3_nt: TGTGCCAGCAGCTCCACTAGCGTTCCCTACGAGCAGTACTTC; cdr3_aa: CASSSTSVPYEQYF
cdr3_length: 15; j_call: TRBJ2-7; v_call: TRBV20-1; clone_size: -; d_call: TRBD2; cdr3_nt: TGCAGTGCTAGAGATCGGGGGGAGCCCACCTACGAGCAGTACTTC; cdr3_aa: CSARDRGEPTYEQYF
cdr3_length: 14; j_call: TRBJ2-1; v_call: TRBV29-1; clone_size: many; d_call: TRBD1; cdr3_nt: TGCAGCGTTGGGGTTAGGACAGGGGAGAATGAGCAGTTCTTC; cdr3_aa: CSVGVRTGENEQFF
cdr3_length: 13; j_call: TRBJ2-3; v_call: TRBV7-3; clone_size: -; d_call: -; cdr3_nt: TGTGCCAGCAGCCCCGGCTCCCCAGATACGCAGTATTTT; cdr3_aa: CASSPGSPDTQYF
cdr3_length: 14; j_call: TRBJ2-7; v_call: TRBV7-9; clone_size: many; d_call: TRBD2; cdr3_nt: TGTGCCAGCAGCAAGGGACTACCCTCCTACGAGCAGTACTTC; cdr3_aa: CASSKGLPSYEQYF
cdr3_length: 13; j_call: TRBJ1-2; v_call: TRBV7-9; clone_size: few; d_call: -; cdr3_nt: TGTGCCAGCAGCCTGAATTACAGGCACGGCTACACCTTC; cdr3_aa: CASSLNYRHGYTF
cdr3_length: 14; j_call: TRBJ1-2; v_call: TRBV7-9; clone_size: many; d_call: -; cdr3_nt: TGTGCCAGCAGCTTTGGGGGGGCTAACTATGGCTACACCTTC; cdr3_aa: CASSFGGANYGYTF
cdr3_length: 13; j_call: TRBJ2-7; v_call: TRBV10-3; clone_size: -; d_call: -; cdr3_nt: TGTGCCATCAGTGGGGGACGGACCTACGAGCAGTACTTC; cdr3_aa: CAISGGRTYEQYF
cdr3_length: 14; j_call: TRBJ2-7; v_call: TRBV19; clone_size: many; d_call: TRBD1; cdr3_nt: TGTGCCAGTAGTACGGACAGGGGAGGTTACGAGCAGTACTTC; cdr3_aa: CASSTDRGGYEQYF
cdr3_length: 14; j_call: TRBJ1-3; v_call: TRBV2; clone_size: many; d_call: -; cdr3_nt: TGTGCCAGCAGTGGCAGCCTCTCTGGAAACACCATATATTTT; cdr3_aa: CASSGSLSGNTIYF
cdr3_length: 16; j_call: TRBJ2-7; v_call: TRBV3-1; clone_size: many; d_call: TRBD1; cdr3_nt: TGTGCCAGCAGCCAGGGGGCCGGGACAGGGGGCGTCGAGCAGTACTTC; cdr3_aa: CASSQGAGTGGVEQYF
cdr3_length: 17; j_call: TRBJ1-6; v_call: TRBV18; clone_size: few; d_call: -; cdr3_nt: TGTGCCAGCTCACCAGTAGAAGTGAGGGGGGATAATTCACCCCTCCACTTT; cdr3_aa: CASSPVEVRGDNSPLHF
cdr3_length: 15; j_call: TRBJ2-5; v_call: TRBV6-2/TRBV6-3; clone_size: many; d_call: -; cdr3_nt: TGTGCCAGCAGCCACCGGTGGCAGGTAAAAGAGACCCAGTACTTC; cdr3_aa: CASSHRWQVKETQYF
cdr3_length: 15; j_call: TRBJ2-1; v_call: TRBV29-1; clone_size: many; d_call: TRBD1; cdr3_nt: TGCAGCGTTCAAGGGGGGGACAGGGGACGCAATGAGCAGTTCTTC; cdr3_aa: CSVQGGDRGRNEQFF
cdr3_length: 15; j_call: TRBJ2-7; v_call: TRBV20-1; clone_size: many; d_call: TRBD2; cdr3_nt: TGCAGTGCTAGGTCGGGAGGCGGGGGTGCCTACGAGCAGTACTTC; cdr3_aa: CSARSGGGGAYEQYF
cdr3_length: 16; j_call: TRBJ2-1; v_call: TRBV3-1; clone_size: many; d_call: TRBD2; cdr3_nt: TGTGCCAGCAGCCACGGGGGACTAGTGCGGTGGAATGAGCAGTTCTTC; cdr3_aa: CASSHGGLVRWNEQFF
cdr3_length: 15; j_call: TRBJ1-1; v_call: TRBV6-5; clone_size: many; d_call: -; cdr3_nt: TGTGCCAGCAGTAGCCAGCGGGGACGAGGGACTGAAGCTTTCTTT; cdr3_aa: CASSSQRGRGTEAFF
cdr3_length: 13; j_call: TRBJ1-6; v_call: TRBV7-9; clone_size: few; d_call: -; cdr3_nt: TGTGCCAGCAGCTATAGCGGGGATTCACCCCTCCACTTT; cdr3_aa: CASSYSGDSPLHF
cdr3_length: 13; j_call: TRBJ2-7; v_call: TRBV7-9; clone_size: -; d_call: -; cdr3_nt: TGTGCCAGCTGCGGGGAGGTAACCTACGAGCAGTACTTC; cdr3_aa: CASCGEVTYEQYF
cdr3_length: 13; j_call: TRBJ2-5; v_call: TRBV7-2; clone_size: few; d_call: -; cdr3_nt: TGTGCCAGCAGCTTCGGGGCCCAAGAGACCCAGTACTTC; cdr3_aa: CASSFGAQETQYF
cdr3_length: 16; j_call: TRBJ2-3; v_call: TRBV7-3; clone_size: -; d_call: TRBD2; cdr3_nt: TGTGCCAGCAGCCCCCAAGCGGGACTGTACGCAGATACGCAGTATTTT; cdr3_aa: CASSPQAGLYADTQYF
cdr3_length: 12; j_call: TRBJ1-1; v_call: TRBV28; clone_size: few; d_call: -; cdr3_nt: TGTGCCAGCCGAATGGGTACAGGGGAAGCTTTCTTT; cdr3_aa: CASRMGTGEAFF
cdr3_length: 12; j_call: TRBJ1-2; v_call: TRBV12-3/TRBV12-4; clone_size: few; d_call: TRBD1; cdr3_nt: TGTGCCAGCAGTTTAAGCAGGGGGGGCTACACCTTC; cdr3_aa: CASSLSRGGYTF
cdr3_length: 14; j_call: TRBJ2-5; v_call: TRBV27; clone_size: -; d_call: -; cdr3_nt: TGTGCCAGCAGTCGGACAGTCCCTGCGGAGACCCAGTACTTC; cdr3_aa: CASSRTVPAETQYF
cdr3_length: 17; j_call: TRBJ2-4; v_call: TRBV21-1; clone_size: many; d_call: -; cdr3_nt: TGTGCCAGCAGCAAAATCGGTCGGGCCTCGAAAGAGTTCATTCAGTACTTC; cdr3_aa: CASSKIGRASKEFIQYF
cdr3_length: 15; j_call: TRBJ1-6; v_call: TRBV11-2; clone_size: few; d_call: -; cdr3_nt: TGTGCCAGCAGCTTAGAGGGTTCCTATAATTCACCCCTCCACTTT; cdr3_aa: CASSLEGSYNSPLHF
cdr3_length: 14; j_call: TRBJ2-7; v_call: TRBV4-1; clone_size: -; d_call: -; cdr3_nt: TGCGCCAGCAGCCAAGACCAGGTCCCCTACGAGCAGTACTTC; cdr3_aa: CASSQDQVPYEQYF
cdr3_length: 16; j_call: TRBJ2-3; v_call: TRBV11-3; clone_size: many; d_call: TRBD2; cdr3_nt: TGTGCCAGCAGCAACCGAGAGCGGGAGCGGGGAGATACGCAGTATTTT; cdr3_aa: CASSNRERERGDTQYF
cdr3_length: 15; j_call: TRBJ2-3; v_call: TRBV2; clone_size: -; d_call: -; cdr3_nt: TGTGCCAGCAGGGGGGTTCGATCTGGCACAGATACGCAGTATTTT; cdr3_aa: CASRGVRSGTDTQYF
cdr3_length: 13; j_call: TRBJ2-1; v_call: TRBV11-2; clone_size: few; d_call: -; cdr3_nt: TGTGCCAGCAGCTTGCCTACTAGCAATGAGCAGTTCTTC; cdr3_aa: CASSLPTSNEQFF
cdr3_length: 16; j_call: TRBJ2-1; v_call: TRBV7-3; clone_size: many; d_call: TRBD2; cdr3_nt: TGTGCCAGCAGCTTAACGTCAGGACTAGCATTCAATGAGCAGTTCTTC; cdr3_aa: CASSLTSGLAFNEQFF
cdr3_length: 15; j_call: TRBJ2-5; v_call: TRBV7-2; clone_size: few; d_call: TRBD2; cdr3_nt: TGTGCCAGCAGCTTAGGGGAGGGGAATGCAGAGACCCAGTACTTC; cdr3_aa: CASSLGEGNAETQYF
cdr3_length: 13; j_call: TRBJ2-1; v_call: TRBV7-8; clone_size: few; d_call: -; cdr3_nt: TGTGCCAGCAGCCCGGGAGACGTCAATGAGCAGTTCTTC; cdr3_aa: CASSPGDVNEQFF
cdr3_length: 16; j_call: TRBJ2-1; v_call: TRBV28; clone_size: few; d_call: TRBD1; cdr3_nt: TGTGCCAGCAGTACCATCGACAGGGAGCGCATCAATGAGCAGTTCTTC; cdr3_aa: CASSTIDRERINEQFF
cdr3_length: 16; j_call: TRBJ2-3; v_call: TRBV12-3/TRBV12-4; clone_size: few; d_call: TRBD1; cdr3_nt: TGTGCCAGCAGTCCCATCACAGGGGGGTTCACAGATACGCAGTATTTT; cdr3_aa: CASSPITGGFTDTQYF